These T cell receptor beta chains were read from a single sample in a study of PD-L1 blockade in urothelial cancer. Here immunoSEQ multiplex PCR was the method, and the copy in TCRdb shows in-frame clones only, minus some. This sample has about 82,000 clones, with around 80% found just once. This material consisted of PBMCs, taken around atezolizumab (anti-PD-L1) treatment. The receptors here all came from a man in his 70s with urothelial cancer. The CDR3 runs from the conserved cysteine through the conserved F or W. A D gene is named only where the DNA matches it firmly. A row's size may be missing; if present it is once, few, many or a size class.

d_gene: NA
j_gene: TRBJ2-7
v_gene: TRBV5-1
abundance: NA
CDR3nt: TGCGCCAGCAGCTTGGGACTTGGGGCGTACGAGCAGTACTTC
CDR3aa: CASSLGLGAYEQYF

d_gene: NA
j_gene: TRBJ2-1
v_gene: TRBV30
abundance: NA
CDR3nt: TGTGCCTGGAGTTATAGCAGAACCTACAATGAGCAGTTCTTC
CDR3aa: CAWSYSRTYNEQFF

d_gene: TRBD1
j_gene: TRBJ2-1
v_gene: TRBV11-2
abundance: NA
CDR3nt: TGTGCCAGCAGCTGGGACAGGTCTTACAATGAGCAGTTCTTC
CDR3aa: CASSWDRSYNEQFF

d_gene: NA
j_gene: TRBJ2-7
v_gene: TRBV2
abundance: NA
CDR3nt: TGTGCCAGCAGTCGGGACACGAGCTCCTACGAGCAGTACTTC
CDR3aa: CASSRDTSSYEQYF

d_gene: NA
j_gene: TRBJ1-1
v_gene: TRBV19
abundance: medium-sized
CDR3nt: TGTGCCAGTAGTATAGCGACAGGGAACACTGAAGCTTTCTTT
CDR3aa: CASSIATGNTEAFF

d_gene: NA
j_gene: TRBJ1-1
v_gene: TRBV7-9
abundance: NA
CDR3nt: TGTGCCAGCAGCCCTTCCGGCCGTCTCGGGTTGAATGAAGCTTTCTTT
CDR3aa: CASSPSGRLGLNEAFF

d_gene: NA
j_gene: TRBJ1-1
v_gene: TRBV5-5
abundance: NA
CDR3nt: TGTGCCAGCAGCTCAGGGTTCATAAACACTGAAGCTTTCTTT
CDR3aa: CASSSGFINTEAFF

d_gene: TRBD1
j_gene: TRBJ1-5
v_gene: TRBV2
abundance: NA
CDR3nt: TGTGCCAGCAGTGAAGTGGCAGGGGGCGGCAATCAGCCCCAGCATTTT
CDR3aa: CASSEVAGGGNQPQHF

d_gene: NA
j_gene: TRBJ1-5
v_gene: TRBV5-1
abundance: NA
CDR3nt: TGCGCCAGCAGCTTGGACGGGGGTAATCAGCCCCAGCATTTT
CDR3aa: CASSLDGGNQPQHF

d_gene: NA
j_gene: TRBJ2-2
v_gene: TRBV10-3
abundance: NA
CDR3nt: TGTGCCATCAGTGGGGCCGGCGGGGAGCTGTTTTTT
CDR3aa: CAISGAGGELFF

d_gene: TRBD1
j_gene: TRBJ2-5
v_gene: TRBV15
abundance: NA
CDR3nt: TGTGCCACCAGCGGGGAACAGGGGAGAGCGACCCAGTACTTC
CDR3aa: CATSGEQGRATQYF

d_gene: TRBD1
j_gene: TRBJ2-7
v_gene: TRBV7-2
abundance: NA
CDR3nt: TGTGCCAGCAGCCTGGGACAGGACTACGAGCAGTACTTC
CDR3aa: CASSLGQDYEQYF